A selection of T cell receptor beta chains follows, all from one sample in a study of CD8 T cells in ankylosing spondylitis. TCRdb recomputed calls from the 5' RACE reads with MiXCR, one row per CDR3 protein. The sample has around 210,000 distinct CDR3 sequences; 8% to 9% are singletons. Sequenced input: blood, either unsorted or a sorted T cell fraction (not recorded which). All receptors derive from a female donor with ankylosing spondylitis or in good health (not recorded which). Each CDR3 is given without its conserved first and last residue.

ASGPGGGEQY,TRBJ2-7,TRBV12-5
ASRGTGGDTEAF,TRBJ1-1,TRBV6-2/TRBV6-3
ASTPGREQF,TRBJ2-1,TRBV25-1
SAFRDRENTQY,TRBJ2-3,TRBV20-1
ASSLLFPGTSGRVGETQY,TRBJ2-5,TRBV27
SARRTGETQY,TRBJ2-5,TRBV20-1
ASSLAPKNIQY,TRBJ2-4,TRBV7-2
SASGLAGVGQETQY,TRBJ2-5,TRBV20-1
AAGREGGNTIY,TRBJ1-3,TRBV10-3
APGWRERKTQY,TRBJ2-5,TRBV6-1
ASSLVGRGGDGELF,TRBJ2-2,TRBV7-3
ASSYQGVQY,TRBJ2-7,TRBV7-9
ASTSESYEQY,TRBJ2-7,TRBV3-1
ASSESSGVAYNEQF,TRBJ2-1,TRBV25-1
ASSFDAEEDTQY,TRBJ2-3,TRBV11-3
ATWGVKNTEAF,TRBJ1-1,TRBV12-3/TRBV12-4
ASAAGQINYGYT,TRBJ1-2,TRBV12-5
ASMGGRAVNEQF,TRBJ2-1,TRBV28
ASSFSDRAYT,TRBJ1-2,TRBV28
ASRTGTGSAQPQH,TRBJ1-5,TRBV12-3/TRBV12-4
ASREMMDTEAF,TRBJ1-1,TRBV7-3
SVELGVRGGYT,TRBJ1-2,TRBV29-1
ASSLAGASNQPQH,TRBJ1-5,TRBV12-3/TRBV12-4
AWSTGAEQY,TRBJ2-7,TRBV30
SVRDPHYNSPLH,TRBJ1-6,TRBV29-1
ASRDVRVAEQF,TRBJ2-1,TRBV7-9